The 18 T cell receptor beta chains below come from one sample, sequenced in a study of blood T cell repertoires in COVID-19 (dated by TCRdb to about 2020). The library was generated by the immunoSEQ multiplex PCR assay. Held by TCRdb, this immuneACCESS table contains in-frame sequences only and omits some clones. Under half of the omission traces to an unresolved V gene where checked; the cause of the rest is unknown. Across this sample there are around 270,000 clones, with 85% to 90% seen only once. 0.7% to 0.9% of the sample comes from the top ten. The sample consisted of peripheral blood. All receptors come from a man younger than 45 with acute or convalescent COVID-19.

The rearrangement joins TRBV2 to TRBJ1-5; D is unclear. The V gene's germline CDR1 is SNHLY and CDR2 FYNNEI. V lost 7 bases, J lost 1 base, and 8 bases lay in between. This CDR3 comprises 13 residues. Here the CDR3 DNA reads TGTGCCAGCACCTCCGGGAGCAATCAGCCCCAGCATTTT. Residues: CASTSGSNQPQHF.

V and J are TRBV6-1 and TRBJ1-4; D uncertain. The V gene lost 3 bases and the J gene lost 5 bases, with 10 bases spanning the gap. Germline V gene data show CDR1 as MNHNS and CDR2 as SASEGT. The CDR3 covers 14 residues. CDR3 DNA sequence: TGTGCCAGCAGTGATCCTGGCCAAAATGAAAAACTGTTTTTT. Translation: CASSDPGQNEKLFF.

As to this clone: Without the conserved terminal phenylalanine or tryptophan, this CDR3 likely stems from a read error. Because the CDR3's place on the DNA is in doubt, the DNA is left out and the CDR3 is given as listed by TCRdb. The V call is TRBV3-1 (or the pseudogene TRBV3-2), the J call TRBJ2-7; the table's D call, TRBD2, has no DNA check behind it. The CDR3 numbers 15 amino acids, ends counted. Germline assignment: CDR1 LGHDT and CDR2 YNNKEL (reference sequence). The CDR3 reads CASSQSLGLAGGLAL.

The sample holds a few counts of this clone. The CDR3: CASSDRRGNQPQHF. CDR3 bases: TGTGCCAGCAGTGATCGGCGGGGCAATCAGCCCCAGCATTTT. The chain is built from TRBV2 and TRBJ1-5; D not certain. The germline V gene has CDR1 SNHLY and CDR2 FYNNEI. The V gene lost 3 bases and the J gene lost 2 bases, with 8 bases spanning the gap. This CDR3 has 14 amino acids.

V and J are TRBV19 and TRBJ1-1, with D perhaps matching TRBD1 (5 bases). Germline V lookup: CDR1 LNHDA, CDR2 SQIVND (reference sequence). This CDR3 spans 14 amino acids. V lost 2 bases and J 1 base, leaving 8 bases between the germline ends. The CDR3 sequence is CASSITGANTEAFF. The CDR3 DNA follows: TGTGCCAGTAGTATAACAGGAGCGAACACTGAAGCTTTCTTT.

The CDR3 nucleotides read TGTGCCAGCTCGAGGACGGCAGGGAACGGGTCACCCCTCCACTTT. This sequence encodes CASSRTAGNGSPLHF. The rearrangement links TRBV18 to TRBJ1-6, with D possibly being TRBD1 (5 bases). V lost 6 bases to trimming and J lost 10 bases, with 19 bases between them. The germline CDR1 and CDR2 sequences are KGHSH and LQKENI. The length of the CDR3 is 15 residues.

Written as DNA, the CDR3 is TGTGCCAGCTCACACCCGGACAGAAACAAAAACATTCAGTACTTC. Translated, it gives CASSHPDRNKNIQYF. The chain joins TRBV18 to TRBJ2-4; possible D gene TRBD1, 6 bases. The CDR3 totals 15 residues. Germline V lookup: CDR1 KGHSH, CDR2 LQKENI. V was shortened by 4 bases and J by 3 bases, with 13 bases between the two germline ends.

V usage is TRBV29-1 and J usage is TRBJ1-4, with 8 bases matching TRBD1. The germline gives CDR1 SQVTM, CDR2 ANQGSEA. The CDR3 extends over 14 amino acids. The V and J ends lost 4 bases and 1 base, in that order; junction bases with no gene match: 2. Written as DNA, the CDR3 is TGCAGCGTTGGGACAGGGAGAACTAATGAAAAACTGTTTTTT. This encodes CSVGTGRTNEKLFF.

The chain's CDR3 is CASSINEVSSYNEQFF. CDR3 coding DNA: TGTGCCAGTAGTATAAACGAGGTTAGCTCCTACAATGAGCAGTTCTTC. The V call is TRBV19, the J call TRBJ2-1; no definite D call. V was shortened by 2 bases and J by 0 bases, with 11 bases between the two germline ends. There are 16 residues in the CDR3. CDR1 is LNHDA, CDR2 SQIVND, per germline (reference sequence).

The V gene is TRBV6-5, the J gene TRBJ1-1; 7 nucleotides align to TRBD1. With 2 bases clipped from V and 1 base from J, the junction kept 4 bases outside the gene matches. This CDR3 is built from 15 residues. The germline V gene encodes CDR1 MNHEY and CDR2 SVGAGI. CDR3 DNA sequence: TGTGCCAGCAGTTACACCGGGACAGCGAACACTGAAGCTTTCTTT. This codes for CASSYTGTANTEAFF.

The V and J genes are TRBV2 and TRBJ1-4, with 7 bases fitting TRBD1. In germline, CDR1 is SNHLY, CDR2 FYNNEI. J was trimmed by 0 bases and V by 7 bases; bases with no gene match: 8. The CDR3 contains 16 residues. The DNA for the CDR3 is TGTGCCAGCACCCGAGACAGGGCTGCAACTAATGAAAAACTGTTTTTT. Translating it yields CASTRDRAATNEKLFF.

The chain uses TRBV11-1 and TRBJ2-7, with D perhaps TRBD1 (6 bases). CDR1 and CDR2 from the germline V gene are SGHAT and FQDESV (reference sequence). The ends were cut back, 1 base at V and 5 bases at J, with 12 bases in the middle. The CDR3 extends over 14 amino acids. The CDR3 spells CASSLGPDRDEQYF. The DNA of the CDR3 is TGTGCCAGCAGCTTAGGTCCGGACAGAGACGAGCAGTACTTC.

The V and J genes are TRBV30 and TRBJ2-7; no firm D call. This CDR3 is 13 amino acids long. Germline CDR1 GTSNPN, CDR2 SVGIG (reference sequence). V gave up 3 bases and J gave up 5 bases, with 14 bases separating them. The CDR3 loop reads CAWRFSGSHEQYF. The CDR3, as DNA: TGTGCCTGGAGATTCTCCGGGTCCCACGAGCAGTACTTC.

The chain couples TRBV18 to TRBJ1-1; D call uncertain. Between the trimmed V and J ends, which lost 2 bases and 2 bases, there was a span of 9 bases. Germline V gene data show CDR1 as KGHSH and CDR2 as LQKENI. CDR3 length: 14 residues. CDR3 bases: TGTGCCAGCTCACCAGTATCCAGAAACACTGAAGCTTTCTTT. It encodes CASSPVSRNTEAFF.

This clone has a single count. CDR3 DNA sequence: TGCAGTGCTAGTCCCCAAAGGCGGGGAGTGGATGGAAACACCATATATTTT. Translating it yields CSASPQRRGVDGNTIYF. This rearrangement joins TRBV20-1 to TRBJ1-3; D is ambiguous. Germline CDR1 is DFQATT and CDR2 is SNEGSKA (reference sequence). The CDR3 is made up of 17 amino acids. Between the trimmed V and J ends, which lost 3 bases and 3 bases, there was a span of 21 bases.

The rearrangement joins TRBV7-8 to TRBJ1-5; 9 nucleotides match TRBD1. The CDR3 runs 14 residues. Germline V gene lookup returns CDR1 SGHVS and CDR2 FQNEAQ. V trimming: 5 bases; J trimming: 5 bases; junction bases outside the gene matches: 4. The CDR3, as DNA: TGTGCCAGCAGCGAGACAGGGGGTCATCAGCCCCAGCATTTT. The encoded protein is CASSETGGHQPQHF.

J is TRBJ1-6 and V is TRBV30, with D unresolved. CDR1 and CDR2 (germline): GTSNPN, SVGIG (reference sequence). Between the trimmed V and J ends, which lost 1 base and 6 bases, there was a span of 10 bases. The CDR3 totals 14 residues. The CDR3 spells CAWSALTFNSPLHF. DNA for the CDR3: TGTGCCTGGAGTGCTCTGACATTTAATTCACCCCTCCACTTT.

Worth noting for this clone: Compared with germline, one end of the junction differs, possibly owing to a read error. The chain joins TRBV7-9 to TRBJ2-1; a possible D gene is TRBD1 (6 bases). The CDR3 extends over 12 amino acids. The germline V gene has CDR1 SEHNR and CDR2 FQNEAQ (reference sequence). The CDR3 nucleotides read TGTGCCAGCAGCTTAACTCCCCTGACAGGCCTCTTC. Protein sequence: CASSLTPLTGLF. The full variable domain, rest sourced from reference TRBV7-9 and TRBJ2-1, is DTGVSQNPRHKITKRGQNVTFRCDPISEHNRLYWYRQTLGQGPEFLTYFQNEAQLEKSRLLSDRFSAERPKGSFSTLEIQRTEQGDSAMYLCASSLTPLTGLFGPGTRLTVL.